Below, 31 T cell receptor beta chains from the same sample are listed, as sequenced in a study of T cells after yellow fever vaccination. TCRdb passed the 5' RACE reads through MiXCR, listing each CDR3 protein once. In the table there are 300,000 to 350,000 distinct CDR3 sequences, 3% to 4.5% of which are singletons. Sequenced here: PBMCs, sampled 5 days after the yellow fever booster vaccination. The source of these receptors is a young man who received the YFV17D yellow fever vaccine.

V gene TRBV11-2 combines with J gene TRBJ2-6; D uncertain. This CDR3 region has 19 residues. Germline CDR1 reads SGHAT; CDR2 reads FQNNGV. V dropped 4 bases and J dropped 0 bases, with 19 bases sitting between them. CDR3 residues: CASSSERPTWDSGANVLTF. The CDR3 DNA follows: TGTGCCAGCAGCTCCGAGAGGCCAACTTGGGACTCTGGGGCCAACGTCCTGACTTTC. The variable domain in full, with the rest retrieved from reference TRBV11-2 and TRBJ2-6, is EAGVAQSPRYKIIEKRQSVAFWCNPISGHATLYWYQQILGQGPKLLIQFQNNGVVDDSQLPKDRFSAERLKGVDSTLKIQPAKLEDSAVYLCASSSERPTWDSGANVLTFGAGSRLTVL.

This clonotype has more than one count but fewer than ten. The chain combines TRBV5-1 with TRBJ2-6, with D maybe TRBD1 (5 bases). This CDR3 region has 17 residues. CDR1 and CDR2 (germline): SGHRS, YFSETQ. Trimming took off 3 bases at V and 2 bases at J, with 15 bases between the two ends. The CDR3 bases are TGCGCCAGCAGCTGGATGACAGTTTATACTGGGGCCAACGTCCTGACTTTC. This translates into CASSWMTVYTGANVLTF.

Ten or more counts support this clonotype. The chain carries TRBV4-1 and TRBJ2-3, with TRBD2 matching 7 bases. The germline V gene encodes CDR1 MGHRA and CDR2 YSYEKL. The CDR3 runs 15 residues. V was clipped by 2 bases and J by 1 base; unmatched bases: 3. The CDR3 DNA is TGCGCCAGCAGCCAAACGGGGGGTCGCACAGATACGCAGTATTTT. Protein product: CASSQTGGRTDTQYF.

The rearrangement joins TRBV20-1 to TRBJ1-5; D is uncertain. The CDR3 is made up of 16 amino acids. Germline loops: CDR1 DFQATT, CDR2 SNEGSKA (reference sequence). The V and J ends lost 3 bases and 1 base respectively, with 16 bases between them. Here the CDR3 DNA reads TGCAGTGCTAGTTTTGGAGCGGCCGCGAGCAATCAGCCCCAGCATTTT. Its protein is CSASFGAAASNQPQHF.

V gene TRBV2 combines with J gene TRBJ2-1; D is possibly TRBD1 (6 bases). Germline CDR1 reads SNHLY; CDR2 reads FYNNEI. Trimming cost V 11 bases and J 7 bases, with 15 bases left between them. The length of the CDR3 is 12 residues. The CDR3 is CAGSQGGNEQFF. CDR3 DNA sequence: TGTGCCGGATCTCAAGGGGGAAATGAGCAGTTCTTC.

This clonotype has more than one count but fewer than ten. The chain is built from TRBV5-1 and TRBJ1-3, with D unresolved. Germline values: CDR1 SGHRS, CDR2 YFSETQ. This CDR3 comprises 15 residues. V was shortened by 0 bases and J by 2 bases, with 9 bases between the two germline ends. CDR3 amino acids: CASSLDTSPGNTIYF. CDR3 DNA sequence: TGCGCCAGCAGCTTGGACACGAGCCCTGGAAACACCATATATTTT.

The genes are TRBV5-6 and TRBJ1-4; 7 nucleotides match TRBD1. Trimming took 3 bases from V and 8 from J; bases not matched to a gene: 7. The germline V gene encodes CDR1 SGHDT and CDR2 YYEEEE. The CDR3 consists of 14 residues. The CDR3, as DNA: TGTGCCAGCAGCTGGAGGGACAGTTGGGAAAAACTGTTTTTT. It is translated as CASSWRDSWEKLFF. Based on the CDR3 plus reference TRBV5-6 and TRBJ1-4, the full variable domain is DAGVTQSPTHLIKTRGQQVTLRCSPKSGHDTVSWYQQALGQGPQFIFQYYEEEERQRGNFPDRFSGHQFPNYSSELNVNALLLGDSALYLCASSWRDSWEKLFFGSGTQLSVL.

This clonotype was picked up many times. A read error may produce the germline difference seen at one junction end. V usage is TRBV20-1 and J usage is TRBJ2-1; TRBD1 might be the D (6 bases). CDR1 is DFQATT and CDR2 is SNEGSKA in the germline V gene (reference sequence). There are 14 residues in the CDR3. The CDR3: CSARDRHAYNEQFF. CDR3 nucleotide sequence: TGCAGTGCTCGAGACAGGCATGCCTACAATGAGCAGTTCTTC.

This clonotype was recorded at least ten times. V is TRBV4-2 and J is TRBJ2-3; no reliable D call. The V and J ends lost 0 bases and 0 bases respectively, with 19 bases between them. The CDR3 consists of 19 residues. The germline V gene encodes CDR1 LGHNA and CDR2 YNFKEQ. CDR3 sequence reads: CASSQDLIFTEFSTDTQYF. CDR3 sequence (DNA): TGTGCCAGCAGCCAAGATCTTATATTTACGGAGTTTAGCACAGATACGCAGTATTTT.

Many counts were recorded for this clonotype. The J gene is TRBJ2-5, the V gene TRBV27; 9 bases match TRBD2. The V gene's germline CDR1 is MNHEY and CDR2 SMNVEV (reference sequence). There are 15 residues in the CDR3. V trimming: 0 bases; J trimming: 5 bases; junction bases outside the gene matches: 4. Here the CDR3 reads CASSLSGLAGETQYF. The CDR3 DNA reads TGTGCCAGCAGTTTATCGGGACTAGCCGGGGAGACCCAGTACTTC.

Ten or more counts support this clonotype. This sequence joins TRBV7-2 and TRBJ2-3; 12 bases match TRBD2. CDR1 is SGHTA, CDR2 FQGNSA, per germline. V shed 5 bases and J 2 bases; nucleotides not matched to a gene: 8. CDR3 length equals 17 residues. The CDR3 protein is CASSLRLAGAYTDTQYF. The CDR3 DNA reads TGTGCCAGCAGCCTTAGACTAGCGGGGGCCTACACAGATACGCAGTATTTT.

This clonotype has more than one count but fewer than ten. The rearrangement joins TRBV24-1 to TRBJ2-3; no clear D. The CDR3 runs to 13 residues. CDR1 is KGHDR, CDR2 SFDVKD, per germline. The germline V and J ends were trimmed by 0 bases and 6 bases, with 6 bases remaining between them. CDR3 nucleotide sequence: TGTGCCACCAGTGATTTGTACGATGATACGCAGTATTTT. Translated: CATSDLYDDTQYF.

V usage is TRBV2 and J usage is TRBJ2-2, with 7 positions matching TRBD2. CDR1 and CDR2 from the germline V gene are SNHLY and FYNNEI. The V and J ends lost 7 bases and 2 bases, in that order; junction bases with no gene match: 1. The CDR3 length is 13 residues. CDR3 protein: CASKGLNTGELFF. CDR3 in DNA: TGTGCCAGCAAGGGACTAAACACCGGGGAGCTGTTTTTT.

The rearrangement joins TRBV12-3 or TRBV12-4 to TRBJ2-7, with 8 positions matching TRBD1. V shed 6 bases, J shed 0 bases, and the junction held 7 bases outside the gene matches. This CDR3 is built from 15 residues. Written as DNA, the CDR3 is TGTGCCAGCAGCTCGGACAGGGCCAGCTCCTACGAGCAGTACTTC. Its protein is CASSSDRASSYEQYF.

This clonotype appeared many times. The rearrangement uses TRBV20-1 and TRBJ1-1; D is ambiguous. This CDR3 is 15 amino acids long. CDR1 and CDR2 from the germline V gene are DFQATT and SNEGSKA (reference sequence). Trimming took 5 bases from V and 1 from J, leaving 17 bases between them. DNA of the CDR3: TGCAGTGCTCAGAAATGGATCGCGACGAACACTGAAGCTTTCTTT. Its protein product is CSAQKWIATNTEAFF.

The CDR3 coding sequence is TGTGCCAGCTCAGATGACGTAGGCTACACCTTC. It yields the protein CASSDDVGYTF. The rearrangement uses TRBV6-5 and TRBJ1-2; D remains unclear. The CDR3 covers 11 residues. Between the trimmed V and J ends, which lost 8 bases and 8 bases, there was a span of 12 bases. Germline lookup yields CDR1 MNHEY and CDR2 SVGAGI.

This clonotype was detected ten times or more. The gene calls are TRBV7-9 and TRBJ2-3; possible D gene TRBD1, 6 bases. The CDR3 runs 13 residues. The V gene's germline CDR1 is SEHNR and CDR2 FQNEAQ (reference sequence). V was cut by 0 bases and J by 9 bases, with 10 bases left in between. Here the CDR3 reads CASSLADRSTQYF. The DNA of the CDR3 is TGTGCCAGCAGCTTAGCCGACAGGAGCACGCAGTATTTT.

The chain joins TRBV4-1 to TRBJ1-2; 9 bases map to TRBD1. This CDR3 has 14 amino acids. Unmatched junction bases numbered 4, after V lost 1 base and J lost 7 bases. Per germline, CDR1 MGHRA and CDR2 YSYEKL. The CDR3 bases are TGCGCCAGCAGCCAAGCAGGGACAGGGCTTGGCTACACCTTC. It is translated as CASSQAGTGLGYTF.

A few counts support this clonotype. The V call is TRBV20-1, the J call TRBJ2-3; tentative D call: TRBD1 (7 bases). The germline gives CDR1 DFQATT, CDR2 SNEGSKA (reference sequence). Trimming stripped 5 bases from V and 4 bases from J, with 13 bases between. The CDR3 has 13 amino acids. The DNA of the CDR3 is TGCAGTGCTTACAGGGGAGGCGCAGATACGCAGTATTTT. Its translation: CSAYRGGADTQYF.

The chain combines TRBV4-1 with TRBJ1-2; D is undetermined. CDR1 is MGHRA and CDR2 is YSYEKL in the germline V gene. The CDR3 is 15 residues long. Trimming stripped 3 bases from V and 2 bases from J, with 13 bases between. The CDR3 nucleotides read TGCGCCAGCAGCCAGCCCGCTAGAGGGAACTATGGCTACACCTTC. Translation: CASSQPARGNYGYTF.

This clonotype was counted between two and nine times. This chain uses TRBV6-1 with TRBJ2-1; D possibly matches TRBD1 or TRBD2 (6 bases each). This CDR3 is 12 amino acids long. The germline CDR1 and CDR2 sequences are MNHNS and SASEGT. Trimming left V 6 bases short and J 7 bases short, with 10 bases between. This CDR3 is CASREGGNEQFF. In nucleotides, the CDR3 is TGTGCCAGCAGAGAGGGGGGTAATGAGCAGTTCTTC.

In nucleotides, the CDR3 is TGTGCCAGCAGTTCCAAAAGCCCCTTCACCGGGGAGCTGTTTTTT. Amino acid sequence: CASSSKSPFTGELFF. V and J are TRBV12-3 or TRBV12-4 and TRBJ2-2; D not resolved. The ends were cut back, 4 bases at V and 4 bases at J, with 13 bases in the middle. The length of the CDR3 is 15 residues.

This clonotype was picked up many times. The chain couples TRBV19 to TRBJ2-1; the D gene could be TRBD1 or TRBD2 (5 bases each). The CDR3 has 13 residues. The V gene's germline CDR1 is LNHDA and CDR2 SQIVND (reference sequence). V was trimmed by 8 bases and J by 6 bases, leaving 14 bases between them. CDR3: CASSPRGGNEQFF. The CDR3 DNA is TGTGCCAGTTCTCCCCGTGGGGGCAATGAGCAGTTCTTC.

In its sample, this clonotype was seen a few times. The chain combines TRBV7-9 with TRBJ1-1, with a possible D match to TRBD1 (5 bases). V was pared by 8 bases and J by 4 bases, with 20 bases between. The CDR3 is made up of 15 amino acids. Germline V gene data show CDR1 as SEHNR and CDR2 as FQNEAQ (reference sequence). DNA for the CDR3: TGTGCCAGCCGGACCAATGCAGGGATAAGCACTGAAGCTTTCTTT. This translates into CASRTNAGISTEAFF.

This clonotype was observed a handful of times. This sequence joins TRBV5-6 and TRBJ2-3; D gene ambiguous. Trimming removed 7 bases from V and 6 bases from J, with 18 bases in between. Per the germline V gene, CDR1 is SGHDT and CDR2 is YYEEEE. This CDR3 region has 14 residues. CDR3: CASAPDITIDTQYF. The DNA of the CDR3 is TGTGCCAGCGCCCCCGACATAACCATTGATACGCAGTATTTT.

The chain combines TRBV12-3 or TRBV12-4 with TRBJ1-4, with unresolved D. The V gene lost 1 base and the J gene lost 5 bases, with 8 bases spanning the gap. This CDR3 contains 14 residues. In nucleotides, the CDR3 is TGTGCCAGCAGTTTAGACAGAGCAAATGAAAAACTGTTTTTT. Translation: CASSLDRANEKLFF.

In its sample, this clonotype was seen many times. The rearrangement uses TRBV6-1 and TRBJ2-2; D gene ambiguous. Germline V gene lookup returns CDR1 MNHNS and CDR2 SASEGT. Trimming removed 7 bases at V and 2 bases at J, with 11 bases between. This CDR3 has 14 amino acids. For the CDR3, the DNA is TGTGCCAGCATCTCAGGCAGCAACACCGGGGAGCTGTTTTTT. This codes for CASISGSNTGELFF.

This clonotype was detected a few times. The chain joins TRBV4-3 to TRBJ1-4; no clear D gene. The CDR3 runs to 14 residues. V was shortened by 0 bases and J by 10 bases, with 12 bases between the two germline ends. Germline V lookup: CDR1 LGHNA, CDR2 YSLEER. CDR3: CASSQEAGKGKLFF. The CDR3 nucleotides are TGCGCCAGCAGCCAAGAAGCTGGCAAGGGAAAACTGTTTTTT.

This clonotype has a handful of counts. The V and J genes are TRBV2 and TRBJ1-5, with D tentatively TRBD1 (5 bases). The CDR3 consists of 16 residues. CDR1 is SNHLY, CDR2 FYNNEI, per germline. Deletions cut 8 bases from V and 5 bases from J, with 22 bases between. CDR3 region: CASGRNPTGGDQPQHF. In DNA, the CDR3 is TGTGCCAGCGGACGAAATCCCACTGGGGGGGATCAGCCCCAGCATTTT.

This clonotype was detected a few times. This sequence joins TRBV6-5 and TRBJ2-3; TRBD2 is a possible D gene (7 bases). Germline values: CDR1 MNHEY, CDR2 SVGAGI. This CDR3 comprises 14 residues. V gave up 6 bases and J gave up 2 bases, with 12 bases separating them. The DNA for the CDR3 is TGTGCCAGCAGGGGGGGGGCGTTCACAGATACGCAGTATTTT. This encodes CASRGGAFTDTQYF.

This clonotype was seen a few times. The rearrangement links TRBV24-1 to TRBJ2-1, with D perhaps TRBD1 (6 bases). Germline assignment: CDR1 KGHDR and CDR2 SFDVKD. The CDR3 extends over 14 amino acids. Trimming pared 7 bases from V and 9 bases from J, leaving 18 bases between. CDR3 DNA: TGTGCCACCAGCGAGACAGGACCGAAACCTGAGCAGTTCTTC. This translates into CATSETGPKPEQFF.